Below are 13 T cell receptor beta chains sequenced from a single sample in a study of cytomegalovirus exposure and HLA in healthy donors. Amplification used 60 Vbeta primers and 13 Jbeta primers. TCRdb's copy holds only in-frame clones and misses some; the assay was immunoSEQ multiplex PCR. The sample has tens of thousands of clones; roughly 64% are singletons. The sequencing sample was made of PBMCs. The receptors here all came from a man aged 50-60 years in good health and CMV-seropositive.

Concerning this clone itself: At the DNA level, this CDR3 is encoded by other sequences in the same sample as well. The rearrangement uses TRBV7-9 and TRBJ1-5; D is possibly TRBD1 (6 bases). This CDR3 comprises 15 residues. Trimming pared 1 base from V and 0 bases from J, leaving 7 bases between. Germline lookup yields CDR1 SEHNR and CDR2 FQNEAQ (reference sequence). The CDR3: CASSLGDNSNQPQHF. As DNA, the CDR3 is TGTGCCAGCAGCTTAGGGGACAATAGCAATCAGCCCCAGCATTTT.

The chain recombines TRBV7-2 with TRBJ2-2; 9 bases match TRBD1. CDR1 SGHTA and CDR2 FQGNSA come from the germline V gene. The CDR3 is made up of 15 amino acids. Germline trimming cut 5 bases from V and 7 bases from J; bases unmatched to any gene: 8. The DNA for the CDR3 is TGTGCCAGCAGCGCCCAGGGACAGGGAATCGGGGAGCTGTTTTTT. Residues: CASSAQGQGIGELFF.

This rearrangement joins TRBV6-5 to TRBJ1-6; unclear D gene. CDR3 length: 16 amino acids. Trimming left V 4 bases short and J 0 bases short, with 10 bases between. Germline V CDR1 and CDR2: MNHEY, SVGAGI. The CDR3 sequence is CASSLTPSSYNSPLHF. The CDR3 DNA sequence: TGTGCCAGCAGTTTGACACCGAGCTCCTATAATTCACCCCTCCACTTT.

This sequence joins TRBV27 and TRBJ1-2, with TRBD1 as a possible D gene (5 bases). V lost 7 bases to trimming and J lost 7 bases, with 19 bases between them. Germline loops: CDR1 MNHEY, CDR2 SMNVEV (reference sequence). CDR3 length: 14 residues. DNA for the CDR3: TGTGCCAGCACCTCCGAGGGTGGGGGGGGTGGCTACACCTTC. Translated: CASTSEGGGGGYTF.

The V call is TRBV7-2, the J call TRBJ1-1; TRBD1 aligns across 9 bases. The CDR3 is 17 amino acids. V shed 2 bases and J 3 bases; nucleotides not matched to a gene: 10. Germline CDR1 is SGHTA and CDR2 is FQGNSA. The CDR3 sequence is CASSLWNRGLGYTEAFF. CDR3 DNA sequence: TGTGCCAGCAGCTTATGGAACAGGGGGCTGGGGTACACTGAAGCTTTCTTT.

The chain uses TRBV4-3 and TRBJ2-2; 7 bases line up with TRBD1. CDR1 is LGHNA and CDR2 is YSLEER in the germline V gene. V shed 1 base and J 1 base; nucleotides not matched to a gene: 3. The CDR3 loop spans 16 amino acids. The CDR3 DNA is TGCGCCAGCAGCCAAGGGAACAGGGGGAACACCGGGGAGCTGTTTTTT. This translates into CASSQGNRGNTGELFF.

The chain joins TRBV2 to TRBJ1-1; maybe TRBD1 (6 bases). Germline CDR1 is SNHLY and CDR2 is FYNNEI. The CDR3 consists of 13 residues. V lost 10 bases and J 6 bases, leaving 18 bases between the germline ends. The CDR3 DNA reads as TGTGCCACCACAGAACAGGGTGTCGCTGAAGCTTTCTTT. Translation gives CATTEQGVAEAFF. The full variable domain, its missing parts supplied by reference TRBV2 and TRBJ1-1, is EPEVTQTPSHQVTQMGQEVILRCVPISNHLYFYWYRQILGQKVEFLVSFYNNEISEKSEIFDDQFSVERPDGSNFTLKIRSTKLEDSAMYFCATTEQGVAEAFFGQGTRLTVV.

V gene TRBV14 combines with J gene TRBJ1-6; 7 nucleotides agree with TRBD1. V was clipped by 1 base and J by 10 bases; unmatched bases: 7. Germline CDR1 reads SGHDN; CDR2 reads FVKESK. The CDR3 sequence is 15 residues long. Here the CDR3 DNA reads TGTGCCAGCAGCCAAGGACAGGGAATACAATCACCCCTCCACTTT. Translated, it gives CASSQGQGIQSPLHF.

CDR3 nucleotide sequence: TGCGCCAGCAGCGGGGGACAGGGCGATGGCTACACCTTC. Translation: CASSGGQGDGYTF. V is TRBV5-1 and J is TRBJ1-2, with 9 bases matching TRBD1. The CDR3 runs 13 residues. Germline CDR1 and CDR2: SGHRS and YFSETQ. V lost 4 bases and J lost 6; bases outside the gene matches: 4.

This clone was seen a few times. The chain is built from TRBV4-3 and TRBJ1-2; D remains ambiguous. This CDR3 contains 13 residues. Per germline, CDR1 LGHNA and CDR2 YSLEER. With 1 base removed from V and 3 bases from J, the gap between germline ends came to 6 bases. The CDR3 here is CASSQVAYYGYTF. In DNA, the CDR3 is TGCGCCAGCAGCCAAGTGGCCTACTATGGCTACACCTTC.

The CDR3 reads CASSLGRGGDQPQHF. CDR3 nucleotide sequence: TGTGCCAGCAGCTTAGGGAGGGGTGGAGATCAGCCCCAGCATTTT. V gene TRBV7-2 combines with J gene TRBJ1-5, with a tentative D call TRBD1 (5 bases). Germline assignment: CDR1 SGHTA and CDR2 FQGNSA. V was cut by 1 base and J by 5 bases, with 12 bases left in between. This CDR3 has 15 residues. Drawing the rest from reference TRBV7-2 and TRBJ1-5, the complete variable domain is GAGVSQSPSNKVTEKGKDVELRCDPISGHTALYWYRQSLGQGLEFLIYFQGNSAPDKSGLPSDRFSAERTGGSVSTLTIQRTQQEDSAVYLCASSLGRGGDQPQHFGDGTRLSIL.

The chain has TRBV7-7 and TRBJ2-5, with TRBD1 matching 7 bases. Germline values: CDR1 SSHAT, CDR2 FNYEAQ (reference sequence). V lost 3 bases, J lost 3 bases, and 7 bases stayed unmatched. CDR3 length equals 15 residues. The CDR3 DNA reads as TGTGCCAGCAGCTTGTCTCTTGGGACAGAAGAGACCCAGTACTTC. As protein: CASSLSLGTEETQYF.

V and J are TRBV7-6 and TRBJ1-1; no clear D. The CDR3 runs 13 residues. CDR1 and CDR2 (germline): SGHVS, FNYEAQ. Trimming pared 3 bases from V and 3 bases from J, leaving 8 bases between. The CDR3 region has the DNA TGTGCCAGCAGCTTTAGATTGGACACTGAAGCTTTCTTT. This gives the protein CASSFRLDTEAFF.